These 2 T cell receptor beta chains originate from one sample sequenced in a study of naive and memory T cell subsets. Their antigens remain unidentified. An equimolar mix of two oligonucleotides served as the beta constant-region primer for TRBC1 and TRBC2. Ligated cDNA was amplified by four rounds of PCR with nested alpha and beta constant-region primers and SP2. TCRdb analysed the UMI-ligation and nested PCR reads with MiXCR anew, one entry per CDR3 protein. The data hold approximately 140,000 distinct CDR3 sequences, with roughly 22% observed a single time. Study-wide results and caveats: Possibly reflecting memory cells re-expressing CD45RA, a few larger clonotypes occurred in naive repertoires, especially CD8.

The sample was naive CD4+ T cells from blood. The source is a human donor in good health.

This sequence joins TRBV9 and TRBJ2-6; 8 bases are a match to TRBD1. The CDR3 covers 18 residues. The V segment lost 4 bases and the J segment 0 bases; nucleotides outside the gene matches: 9. Germline CDR1 and CDR2: SGDLS and YYNGEE. CDR3 amino acids: CASSPRTGTPSGANVLTF. The CDR3 DNA is TGTGCCAGCAGCCCCCGGACAGGGACCCCCTCTGGGGCCAACGTCCTGACTTTC.

Ten or more counts support this clonotype. The genes are TRBV11-2 and TRBJ2-7, with D possibly TRBD2 on 5 matching bases. This CDR3 is 15 amino acids long. V was cut by 1 base and J by 2 bases, with 12 bases left in between. Germline CDR1 is SGHAT and CDR2 is FQNNGV. CDR3 DNA: TGTGCCAGCAGCTTAGGGCAGCGGAAAACCTACGAGCAGTACTTC. Its protein is CASSLGQRKTYEQYF.